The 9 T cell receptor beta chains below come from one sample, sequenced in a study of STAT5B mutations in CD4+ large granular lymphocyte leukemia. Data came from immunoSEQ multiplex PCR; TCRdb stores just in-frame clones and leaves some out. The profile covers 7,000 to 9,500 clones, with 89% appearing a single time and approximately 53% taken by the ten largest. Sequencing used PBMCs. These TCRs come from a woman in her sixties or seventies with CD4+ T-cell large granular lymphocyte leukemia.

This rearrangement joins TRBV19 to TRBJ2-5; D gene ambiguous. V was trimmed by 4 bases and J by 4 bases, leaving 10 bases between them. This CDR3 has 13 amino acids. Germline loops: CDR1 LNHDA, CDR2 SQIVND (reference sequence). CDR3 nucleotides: TGTGCCAGTAGTACCCTTGGCGGAGAGACCCAGTACTTC. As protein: CASSTLGGETQYF.

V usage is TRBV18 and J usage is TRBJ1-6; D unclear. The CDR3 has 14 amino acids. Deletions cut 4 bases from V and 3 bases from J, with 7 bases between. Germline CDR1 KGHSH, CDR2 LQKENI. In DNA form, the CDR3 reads TGTGCCAGCTCACAATCCAGCTATAATTCACCCCTCCACTTT. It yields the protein CASSQSSYNSPLHF.

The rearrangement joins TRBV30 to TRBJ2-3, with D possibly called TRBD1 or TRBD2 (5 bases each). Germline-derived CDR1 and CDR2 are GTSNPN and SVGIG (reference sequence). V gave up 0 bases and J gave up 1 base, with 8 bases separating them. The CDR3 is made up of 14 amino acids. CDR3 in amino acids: CAWSVGVRTDTQYF. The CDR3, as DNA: TGTGCCTGGAGTGTGGGGGTACGCACAGATACGCAGTATTTT.

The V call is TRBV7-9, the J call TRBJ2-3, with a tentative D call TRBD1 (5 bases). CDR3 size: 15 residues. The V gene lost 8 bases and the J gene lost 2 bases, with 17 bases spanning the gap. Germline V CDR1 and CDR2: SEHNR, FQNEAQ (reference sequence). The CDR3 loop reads CASSQQAKPTDTQYF. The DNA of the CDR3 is TGTGCCAGCTCACAACAGGCAAAACCCACAGATACGCAGTATTTT. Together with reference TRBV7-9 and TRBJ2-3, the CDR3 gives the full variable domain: DTGVSQNPRHKITKRGQNVTFRCDPISEHNRLYWYRQTLGQGPEFLTYFQNEAQLEKSRLLSDRFSAERPKGSFSTLEIQRTEQGDSAMYLCASSQQAKPTDTQYFGPGTRLTVL.

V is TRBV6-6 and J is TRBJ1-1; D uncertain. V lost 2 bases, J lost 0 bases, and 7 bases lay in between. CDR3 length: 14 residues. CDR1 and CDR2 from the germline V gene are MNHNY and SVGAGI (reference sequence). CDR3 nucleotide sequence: TGTGCCAGCAGTTACGGCGATCTGAACACTGAAGCTTTCTTT. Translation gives CASSYGDLNTEAFF.

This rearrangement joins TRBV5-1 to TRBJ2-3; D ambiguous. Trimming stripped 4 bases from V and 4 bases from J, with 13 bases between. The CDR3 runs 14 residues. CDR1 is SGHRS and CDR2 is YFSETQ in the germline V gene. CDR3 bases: TGCGCCAGCAGCAGAACCTGGAACGCAGATACGCAGTATTTT. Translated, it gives CASSRTWNADTQYF.

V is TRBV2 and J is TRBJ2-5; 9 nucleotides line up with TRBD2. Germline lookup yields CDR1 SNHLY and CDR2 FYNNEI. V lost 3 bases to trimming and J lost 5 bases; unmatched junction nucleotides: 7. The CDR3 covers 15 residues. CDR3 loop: CASSEFSGGGETQYF. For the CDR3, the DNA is TGTGCCAGCAGTGAGTTTAGCGGGGGCGGGGAGACCCAGTACTTC.

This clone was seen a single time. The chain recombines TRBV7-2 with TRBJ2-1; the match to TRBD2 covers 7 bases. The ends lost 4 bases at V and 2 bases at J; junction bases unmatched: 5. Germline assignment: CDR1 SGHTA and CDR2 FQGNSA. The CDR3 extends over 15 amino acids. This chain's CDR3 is CASSSASGAYNEQFF. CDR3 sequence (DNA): TGTGCCAGCAGCTCCGCTAGCGGAGCCTACAATGAGCAGTTCTTC. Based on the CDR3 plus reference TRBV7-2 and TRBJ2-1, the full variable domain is GAGVSQSPSNKVTEKGKDVELRCDPISGHTALYWYRQSLGQGLEFLIYFQGNSAPDKSGLPSDRFSAERTGGSVSTLTIQRTQQEDSAVYLCASSSASGAYNEQFFGPGTRLTVL.

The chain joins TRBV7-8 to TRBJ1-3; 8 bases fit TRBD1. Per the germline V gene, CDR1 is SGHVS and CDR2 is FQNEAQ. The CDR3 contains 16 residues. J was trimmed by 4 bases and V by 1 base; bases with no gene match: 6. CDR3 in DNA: TGTGCCAGCAGCTTAGTCCCCAGGGGGCTCGGAAACACCATATATTTT. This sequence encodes CASSLVPRGLGNTIYF.